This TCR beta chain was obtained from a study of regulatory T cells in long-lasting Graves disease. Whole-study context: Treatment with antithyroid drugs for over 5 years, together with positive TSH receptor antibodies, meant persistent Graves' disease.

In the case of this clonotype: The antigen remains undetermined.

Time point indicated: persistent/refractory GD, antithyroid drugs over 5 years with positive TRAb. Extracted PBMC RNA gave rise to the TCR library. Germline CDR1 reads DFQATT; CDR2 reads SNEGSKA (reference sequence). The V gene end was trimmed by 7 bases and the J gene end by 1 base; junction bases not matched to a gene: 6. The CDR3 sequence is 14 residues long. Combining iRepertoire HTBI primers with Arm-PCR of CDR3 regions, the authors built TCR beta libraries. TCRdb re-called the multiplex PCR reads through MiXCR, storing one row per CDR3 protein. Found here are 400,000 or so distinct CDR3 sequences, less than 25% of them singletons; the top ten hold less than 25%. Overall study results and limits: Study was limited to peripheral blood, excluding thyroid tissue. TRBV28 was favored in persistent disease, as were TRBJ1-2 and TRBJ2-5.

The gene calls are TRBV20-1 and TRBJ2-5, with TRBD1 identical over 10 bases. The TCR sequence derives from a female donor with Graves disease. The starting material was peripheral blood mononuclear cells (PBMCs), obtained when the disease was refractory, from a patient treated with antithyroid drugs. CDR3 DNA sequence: TGCAGTGTAGGAGACAGGGGGCCCCAAGAGACCCAGTACTTC. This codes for CSVGDRGPQETQYF.